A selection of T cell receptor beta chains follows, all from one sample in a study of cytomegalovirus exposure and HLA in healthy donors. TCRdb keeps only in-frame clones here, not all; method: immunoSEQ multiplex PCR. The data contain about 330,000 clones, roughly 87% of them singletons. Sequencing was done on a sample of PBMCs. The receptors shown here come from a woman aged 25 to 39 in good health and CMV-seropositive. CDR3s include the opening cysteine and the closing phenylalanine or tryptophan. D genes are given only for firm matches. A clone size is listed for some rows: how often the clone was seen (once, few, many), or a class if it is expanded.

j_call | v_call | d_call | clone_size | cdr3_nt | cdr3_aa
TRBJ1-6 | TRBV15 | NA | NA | TGTGCCACCAGCAGAGCGCTTAGTGATTCACCCCTCCACTTT | CATSRALSDSPLHF
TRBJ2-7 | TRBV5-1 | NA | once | TGCGCCAGCAGCTTGAGGAGAGATTACGAGCAGTACTTC | CASSLRRDYEQYF
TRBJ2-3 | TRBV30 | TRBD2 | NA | TGTGCCTGGAGGGGAAAGCGGAGCGGGGGGTTCACAGATACGCAGTATTTT | CAWRGKRSGGFTDTQYF
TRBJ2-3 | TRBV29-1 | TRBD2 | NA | TGCAGCGTTGGCGGGTTAGCGGGAGATACGCAGTATTTT | CSVGGLAGDTQYF
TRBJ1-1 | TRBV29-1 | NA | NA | TGCAGCGTTGATACTAGTCGGACTGAAGCTTTCTTT | CSVDTSRTEAFF
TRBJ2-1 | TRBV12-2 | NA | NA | TGTGCAAGTCGCCGTGACGGGGGGGCCGGGTACAATGAGCAGTTCTTC | CASRRDGGAGYNEQFF
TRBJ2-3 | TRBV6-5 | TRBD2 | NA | TGTGCCAGCAGTAGGGGACTAGCAGCAGATACGCAGTATTTT | CASSRGLAADTQYF
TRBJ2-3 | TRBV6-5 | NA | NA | TGTGCCAGCAGCCGAGGGGAGCGGAACACAGATACGCAGTATTTT | CASSRGERNTDTQYF
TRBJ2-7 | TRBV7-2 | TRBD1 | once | TGTGCCAGCAGCTCTCGGACAGGGTACGACGAGCAGTACTTC | CASSSRTGYDEQYF
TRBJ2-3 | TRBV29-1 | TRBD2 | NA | TGCAGCGTTGTGGGAAGCGGGAGGGTCCTGGAGCCGCAGTATTTT | CSVVGSGRVLEPQYF
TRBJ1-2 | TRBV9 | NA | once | TGTGCCAGCAGCGTGGGGGCCCAAAGGTATGGCTACACCTTC | CASSVGAQRYGYTF
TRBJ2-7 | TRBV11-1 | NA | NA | TGTGCCAGCAGCCCCCCCCTTCGGAAGAGGCCCTCAGGGCAGTACTTC | CASSPPLRKRPSGQYF
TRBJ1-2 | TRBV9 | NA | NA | TGTGCCAGCAGCGTAGCCAGGAACTATGGCTACACCTTC | CASSVARNYGYTF
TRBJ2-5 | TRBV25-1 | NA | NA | TGTGCCAGCAGTGGGCCCCCTCCTCGGGGACCCGAGACCCAGTACTTC | CASSGPPPRGPETQYF
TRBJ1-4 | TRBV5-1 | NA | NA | TGCGCCAGCAGCTTGATGGGGGGCGCATTGTCTGAAAAACTGTTTTTT | CASSLMGGALSEKLFF
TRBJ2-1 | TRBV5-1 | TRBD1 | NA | TGCGCCAGCAGCCGGGGGTCAGGGGGCGCGAATGAGCAGTTCTTC | CASSRGSGGANEQFF
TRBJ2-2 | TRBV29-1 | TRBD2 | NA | TGCAGCGTTGGGGCTAGCGGGAGGGCCACCGGGGAGCTGTTTTTT | CSVGASGRATGELFF
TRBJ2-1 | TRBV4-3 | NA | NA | TGCGCCAGCAGCCAAGATAGAGTCAATGAGCAGTTCTTC | CASSQDRVNEQFF
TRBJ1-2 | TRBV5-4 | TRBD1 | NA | TGTGCCAGCAGCCCGGGACAGGGGGCACATGGCTACACCTTC | CASSPGQGAHGYTF
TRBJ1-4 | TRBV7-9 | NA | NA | TGTGCCAGCAGCCCAAGGGAAAAACTGTTTTTT | CASSPREKLFF
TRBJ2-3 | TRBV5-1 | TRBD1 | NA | TGCGCCAGCAGTATCGACAGGGGTCCAGATACGCAGTATTTT | CASSIDRGPDTQYF
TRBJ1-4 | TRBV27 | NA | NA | TGTGCCAGCAGTCCCCACGGGAATGAAAAACTGTTTTTT | CASSPHGNEKLFF
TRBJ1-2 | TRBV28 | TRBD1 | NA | TGTGCCAGCAGCCCTAGACAGGGAAGGGACTATGGCTACACCTTC | CASSPRQGRDYGYTF
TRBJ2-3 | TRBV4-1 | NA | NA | TGCGCCAGCAGCCAAGTTGGTTTGGAAGGGGATACGCAGTATTTT | CASSQVGLEGDTQYF
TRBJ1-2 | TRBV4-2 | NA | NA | TGTGCCAGCAGCCAAGATCGGGCCTCTTTCTATGGGGGCTACACCTTC | CASSQDRASFYGGYTF
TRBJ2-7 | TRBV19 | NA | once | TGTGCCAGTAGTATCGTTGGGGGGGCTGGGTACGAGCAGTACTTC | CASSIVGGAGYEQYF
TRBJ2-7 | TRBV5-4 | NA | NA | TGTGCCAGCATGCTCGGAGGAGGGGGCTCCTACGAGCAGTACTTC | CASMLGGGGSYEQYF
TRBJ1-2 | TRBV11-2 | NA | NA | TGTGCCAGCGGAAACGGGGCAGGCCACTATGGCTACACCTTC | CASGNGAGHYGYTF
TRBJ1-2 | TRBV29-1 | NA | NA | TGCAGCGTTGAGTCTGATTCTAACTATGGCTACACCTTC | CSVESDSNYGYTF